These 20 T cell receptor beta chains were all obtained from the same sample, sequenced in a study of T cell changes during pregnancy in multiple sclerosis. The protocol was immunoSEQ multiplex PCR, while the TCRdb copy is restricted to in-frame clones and leaves out a portion. The table includes some 57,000 clones, about 90% detected once. The sample consisted of CD4+ T cells from peripheral blood mononuclear cells, taken in the first trimester of pregnancy. These receptors were obtained from a female donor with multiple sclerosis, enrolled in a pregnancy study.

The chain recombines TRBV7-9 with TRBJ1-1; D perhaps matches TRBD1 (6 bases). V was shortened by 4 bases and J by 4 bases, with 7 bases between the two germline ends. Germline V gene lookup returns CDR1 SEHNR and CDR2 FQNEAQ (reference sequence). The CDR3 sequence is 12 residues long. CDR3 protein: CASSSGVTEAFF. In DNA, the CDR3 is TGTGCCAGCAGCTCAGGGGTCACTGAAGCTTTCTTT.

This chain joins TRBV5-6 and TRBJ2-3; 8 bases are a match to TRBD2. Trimming at V came to 0 bases and at J to 10 bases, leaving 4 bases not matched to a gene. In germline, CDR1 is SGHDT, CDR2 YYEEEE. The CDR3 covers 13 residues. CDR3 region: CASSLAVTSAQYF. The CDR3 nucleotides read TGTGCCAGCAGCTTGGCGGTGACTAGCGCGCAGTATTTT.

The chain combines TRBV2 with TRBJ1-1; D perhaps matches TRBD1 (6 bases). Trimming left V 6 bases short and J 0 bases short, with 11 bases between. The CDR3 runs 14 residues. Germline CDR1 SNHLY, CDR2 FYNNEI. The CDR3: CASREQGLNTEAFF. The CDR3 nucleotides read TGTGCCAGCAGAGAACAGGGCCTGAACACTGAAGCTTTCTTT.

The chain combines TRBV21-1 with TRBJ2-5; no DNA check was done on the table's D call, TRBD2. TRBV21-1 is marked as a pseudogene. This CDR3 region has 15 residues. The CDR3 DNA is TGTGCCAGCAGCAAGAGCCGGGGGGCTGAAGAGACCCAGTACTTC. It encodes CASSKSRGAEETQYF.

The chain joins TRBV6-5 to TRBJ1-5, with D possibly TRBD1 on 6 matching bases. V was trimmed by 0 bases and J by 2 bases, leaving 8 bases between them. Germline assignment: CDR1 MNHEY and CDR2 SVGAGI. The CDR3 consists of 15 residues. CDR3 coding DNA: TGTGCCAGCAGTTACTCTCCAGGGGGCAATCAGCCCCAGCATTTT. As protein: CASSYSPGGNQPQHF.

This clone has only a few counts. J is TRBJ2-3 and V is TRBV6-1; 7 positions agree with TRBD2. With 3 bases clipped from V and 0 bases from J, the junction kept 9 bases outside the gene matches. The CDR3 is made up of 17 amino acids. Germline assignment: CDR1 MNHNS and CDR2 SASEGT. The CDR3 DNA reads as TGTGCCAGCAGTGATAGATGGGGACTACATAGCACAGATACGCAGTATTTT. Translating gives CASSDRWGLHSTDTQYF.

The CDR3 DNA reads TGTGCCAGCTCACCACTATCCCGGGCAGCGGGGGGCGTAGATACGCAGTATTTT. Protein: CASSPLSRAAGGVDTQYF. This sequence joins TRBV18 and TRBJ2-3; 9 bases align to TRBD2. CDR3 length: 18 residues. V was pared by 1 base and J by 5 bases, with 13 bases of the junction left unmatched. Germline lookup yields CDR1 KGHSH and CDR2 LQKENI.

This rearrangement joins TRBV29-1 to TRBJ1-2; weak D call: TRBD1 (5 bases). The CDR3 is 16 residues long. The germline gives CDR1 SQVTM, CDR2 ANQGSEA. V lost 0 bases and J lost 8, with 22 bases in between. CDR3: CSVEEVWREGDGGYTF. CDR3 nucleotide sequence: TGCAGCGTTGAAGAAGTCTGGCGAGAAGGGGATGGCGGCTACACCTTC.

V and J are TRBV19 and TRBJ1-5, with 11 bases aligning to TRBD1. The CDR3 has 17 amino acids. Germline loops: CDR1 LNHDA, CDR2 SQIVND (reference sequence). The trim removed 4 bases at V and 0 bases at J, leaving 5 bases unmatched. CDR3: CASSSRDRGYSNQPQHF. DNA of the CDR3: TGTGCCAGTAGTAGCCGGGACAGGGGGTATAGCAATCAGCCCCAGCATTTT.

V gene TRBV4-3 combines with J gene TRBJ2-1, with D possibly TRBD2 on 6 matching bases. Germline V gene data show CDR1 as LGHNA and CDR2 as YSLEER. The CDR3 spans 16 residues. V lost 0 bases and J lost 9, with 18 bases in between. CDR3 sequence: CASSQDRRLVKTEQFF. The CDR3 DNA is TGCGCCAGCAGCCAAGATCGGCGACTAGTCAAAACTGAGCAGTTCTTC.

V usage is TRBV5-6 and J usage is TRBJ2-2; 7 nucleotides line up with TRBD1. The CDR3 runs 16 residues. Germline CDR1 is SGHDT and CDR2 is YYEEEE. Trimming removed 0 bases from V and 4 bases from J; junction bases left unmatched: 6. DNA of the CDR3: TGTGCCAGCAGCTTGGAAGGGACAGTAGGCACCGGGGAGCTGTTTTTT. This translates into CASSLEGTVGTGELFF.

This clone was recorded only once. The CDR3 DNA follows: TGTGCCTGGGCGGCAACTAATGAAAAACTGTTTTTT. Translating gives CAWAATNEKLFF. The chain couples TRBV30 to TRBJ1-4; D is unclear. Germline CDR1 is GTSNPN and CDR2 is SVGIG (reference sequence). This CDR3 has 12 amino acids. Deletions cut 5 bases from V and 0 bases from J, with 4 bases between.

The J gene is TRBJ2-3, the V gene TRBV21-1; the DNA was not used to check the table's D call, TRBD1. TRBV21-1 is marked as a pseudogene. The CDR3 runs to 16 residues. The CDR3 region has the DNA TGTGCCAGCAGCCCCCAGGGACAGGGACCCACAGATACGCAGTATTTT. Protein: CASSPQGQGPTDTQYF.

This clone was seen a few times. The chain uses TRBV29-1 and TRBJ1-1; TRBD1 agrees at 7 bases. There are 13 residues in the CDR3. Germline-derived CDR1 and CDR2 are SQVTM and ANQGSEA. The V gene end was trimmed by 6 bases and the J gene end by 2 bases; junction bases not matched to a gene: 6. The CDR3 protein is CSVVQGINTEAFF. DNA for the CDR3: TGCAGCGTCGTACAGGGGATTAACACTGAAGCTTTCTTT.

V usage is TRBV7-9 and J usage is TRBJ1-1, with 8 bases fitting TRBD1. Per the germline V gene, CDR1 is SEHNR and CDR2 is FQNEAQ (reference sequence). J was trimmed by 5 bases and V by 1 base; bases with no gene match: 9. This CDR3 comprises 16 residues. The CDR3 is CASSLDGTGVGTEAFF. CDR3 in DNA: TGTGCCAGCAGCTTAGACGGGACAGGCGTTGGGACTGAAGCTTTCTTT.

This clone was recorded a few times. This chain uses TRBV9 with TRBJ1-1; 8 nucleotides align to TRBD1. V trimming: 4 bases; J trimming: 7 bases; junction bases outside the gene matches: 9. CDR3 length: 14 amino acids. The germline V gene has CDR1 SGDLS and CDR2 YYNGEE. The CDR3: CASSFRPGGSEAFF. DNA for the CDR3: TGTGCCAGCAGCTTCAGACCAGGGGGCAGTGAAGCTTTCTTT. The variable domain in full, with the rest retrieved from reference TRBV9 and TRBJ1-1, is DSGVTQTPKHLITATGQRVTLRCSPRSGDLSVYWYQQSLDQGLQFLIQYYNGEERAKGNILERFSAQQFPDLHSELNLSSLELGDSALYFCASSFRPGGSEAFFGQGTRLTVV.

This rearrangement joins TRBV7-9 to TRBJ2-2, with 10 bases fitting TRBD2. The germline CDR1 and CDR2 sequences are SEHNR and FQNEAQ (reference sequence). The V and J ends lost 5 bases and 4 bases, in that order; junction bases with no gene match: 4. The CDR3 runs 15 residues. The CDR3 region has the DNA TGTGCCAGCAGCCTACTAGCGGGGTTCACCGGGGAGCTGTTTTTT. It encodes CASSLLAGFTGELFF.

The chain joins TRBV6-1 to TRBJ2-5, with 8 bases that match TRBD1. V trimming: 6 bases; J trimming: 2 bases; junction bases outside the gene matches: 5. The CDR3 is 14 amino acids. Germline CDR1 is MNHNS and CDR2 is SASEGT. Written as DNA, the CDR3 is TGTGCCAGCAGAAGGGGACAGGCACAAGAGACCCAGTACTTC. Protein sequence: CASRRGQAQETQYF.

The sample holds one count of this clone. This chain joins TRBV9 and TRBJ2-5, with a tentative D call TRBD1 (5 bases). CDR1 is SGDLS, CDR2 YYNGEE, per germline. Trimming cost V 4 bases and J 5 bases, with 18 bases left between them. CDR3 length: 15 residues. Here the CDR3 DNA reads TGTGCCAGCAGCCCCAGGGCAGTTTTGGGGGAGACCCAGTACTTC. This gives the protein CASSPRAVLGETQYF.

The chain couples TRBV6-5 to TRBJ1-1, with 7 bases that match TRBD1. CDR3 length: 14 residues. The germline V gene has CDR1 MNHEY and CDR2 SVGAGI. J was trimmed by 6 bases and V by 0 bases; bases with no gene match: 4. The CDR3 here is CASSYSTGSPEAFF. The CDR3 nucleotides are TGTGCCAGCAGTTACTCGACAGGGTCCCCTGAAGCTTTCTTT.